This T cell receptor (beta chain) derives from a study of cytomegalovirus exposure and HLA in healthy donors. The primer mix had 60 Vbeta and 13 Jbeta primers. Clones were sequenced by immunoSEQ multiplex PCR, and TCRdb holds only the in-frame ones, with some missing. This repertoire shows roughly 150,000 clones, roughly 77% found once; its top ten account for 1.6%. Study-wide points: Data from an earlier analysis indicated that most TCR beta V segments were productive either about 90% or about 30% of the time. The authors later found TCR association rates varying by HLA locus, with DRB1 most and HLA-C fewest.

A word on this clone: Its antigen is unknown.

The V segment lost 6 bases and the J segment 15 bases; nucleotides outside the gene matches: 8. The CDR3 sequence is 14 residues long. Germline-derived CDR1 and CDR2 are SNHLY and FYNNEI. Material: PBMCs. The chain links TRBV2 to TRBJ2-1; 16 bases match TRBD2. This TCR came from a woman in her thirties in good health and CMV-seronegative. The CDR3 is CASRPGLAGGQSFF. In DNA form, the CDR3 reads TGTGCCAGCAGACCGGGACTAGCGGGAGGGCAGTCGTTCTTC.